The 26 T cell receptor beta chains below all came from one sample that was sequenced in a study of tumor-infiltrating lymphocytes in primary liver carcinoma. Without any cell sorting, about 19-32 mg of bulk tissue yielded co-extracted RNA and DNA. With roughly 500 ng total RNA as template and a constant-region primer, TCR beta cDNA was made. Amplification in three nested multiplex PCR rounds with slightly modified ARM-PCR gave rise to TCR beta libraries. The first two PCR rounds used TRBV1-TRBV30 primers with a Cbeta primer, approximately 9 cycles each. TCRdb re-called the multiplex PCR reads through MiXCR, storing one row per CDR3 protein. The sample yields 44,000 or so distinct CDR3 sequences, 55% to 75% seen once. The sequencing sample was made of liver tumor tissue from sampling region 5. This sample's subset: tumor region T5, tumor centre. The receptors were gathered from a man between 35 and 55 years old with primary liver carcinoma and hepatitis B virus infection.

The table lists this clonotype with many counts. The genes are TRBV4-2 and TRBJ2-3; D remains unclear. The V gene's germline CDR1 is LGHNA and CDR2 YNFKEQ. With 3 bases removed from V and 0 bases from J, the gap between germline ends came to 4 bases. The CDR3 totals 13 residues. The CDR3 is CASSHPSTDTQYF. The CDR3 nucleotides read TGTGCCAGCAGCCATCCTAGCACAGATACGCAGTATTTT.

As regards this clonotype: One end of the junction fails to match germline, which may point to a read error. The rearrangement joins TRBV11-3 to TRBJ2-3; no firm D call. This CDR3 spans 13 amino acids. Germline CDR1 is SGHNT and CDR2 is YENEEA. This CDR3 is CAISWDEANTQYF. The DNA for the CDR3 is TGTGCCATCAGCTGGGATGAGGCAAATACGCAGTATTTT.

This clonotype came up once. This sequence joins TRBV4-2 and TRBJ1-2, with 10 bases matching TRBD1. The CDR3 runs 16 residues. Germline CDR1 LGHNA, CDR2 YNFKEQ. V was pared by 0 bases and J by 2 bases, with 3 bases of the junction left unmatched. The CDR3 DNA reads as TGTGCCAGCAGCCAAGACGGACAGGGGGGCAACTATGGCTACACCTTC. It encodes CASSQDGQGGNYGYTF.

Notes on this clonotype: Germline is not matched at one junction end, which may reflect a read error. This rearrangement joins TRBV11-3 to TRBJ2-1; 13 bases are shared with TRBD2. Germline V gives CDR1 SGHNT, CDR2 YENEEA. The CDR3 is 18 amino acids. CDR3 bases: TGTGCCAGCAGCTTAAGGGGACCGGGACTAGCGGGATCAAATGAGCAGCCCTTC. Protein product: CASSLRGPGLAGSNEQPF.

The chain has TRBV28 and TRBJ2-3; 8 nucleotides line up with TRBD1. Germline trimming cut 3 bases from V and 11 bases from J; bases unmatched to any gene: 10. Germline V gene data show CDR1 as MDHEN and CDR2 as SYDVKM. CDR3 length: 14 amino acids. The CDR3 nucleotides are TGTGCCAGCAGTTTTGGGCAGGGGGCTTATGGGCAGTATTTT. Protein product: CASSFGQGAYGQYF.

Comment on this clonotype: A read error may produce the germline difference seen at one junction end. The V and J genes are TRBV29-1 and TRBJ1-1, with D unresolved. CDR1 is SQVTM, CDR2 ANQGSEA, per germline. This CDR3 contains 15 residues. CDR3 coding DNA: TGCAGCGTTGTCTGGCGGGATCAGGAAAACGCTGAAGCTTCCTTT. Residues: CSVVWRDQENAEASF.

This clonotype is a singleton in its sample. This chain connects TRBV19 to TRBJ2-1; D tentatively fits TRBD1 or TRBD2 (5 bases each). The germline gives CDR1 LNHDA, CDR2 SQIVND (reference sequence). Trimming shortened V by 3 bases and J by 4 bases, and 10 bases separated the two germline ends. This CDR3 contains 14 residues. Here the CDR3 reads CASSMGRAYNEQFF. In DNA form, the CDR3 reads TGTGCCAGTAGTATGGGACGGGCATACAATGAGCAGTTCTTC.

On this clonotype: A junction end diverges from the germline sequence, so it may reflect a read error. The chain combines TRBV11-2 with TRBJ2-7; 10 bases are a match to TRBD2. Germline V gene lookup returns CDR1 SGHAT and CDR2 FQNNGV. CDR3 length: 18 residues. The CDR3 bases are TGTGCCAGCAACTTATCCCTTGGACTAGCGGTAGGGGGGTACGAGCAGTACTTC. Its translation: CASNLSLGLAVGGYEQYF.

Of note for this clonotype: At one end the junction does not follow the germline gene, possibly because of a read error. The genes are TRBV4-2 and TRBJ2-5, with 9 bases matching TRBD1. The CDR3 covers 15 residues. Germline loops: CDR1 LGHNA, CDR2 YNFKEQ. The CDR3 sequence is CASRQEQGTGETQYF. CDR3 nucleotide sequence: TGTGCCAGCAGACAAGAGCAAGGGACAGGGGAGACCCAGTACTTC.

Note on this clonotype: It may be a read error: a sequence one base away is much more abundant. The chain is built from TRBV28 and TRBJ1-5; D not certain. The CDR3 contains 14 residues. The V gene's germline CDR1 is MDHEN and CDR2 SYDVKM. V was cut by 7 bases and J by 5 bases, with 15 bases left in between. The CDR3 DNA follows: TGTGCCAGCACTTACCCGATAGCGGATCAGCCCCAGCATTTT. Protein product: CASTYPIADQPQHF. Together with reference TRBV28 and TRBJ1-5, the CDR3 gives the full variable domain: DVKVTQSSRYLVKRTGEKVFLECVQDMDHENMFWYRQDPGLGLRLIYFSYDVKMKEKGDIPEGYSVSREKKERFSLILESASTNQTSMYLCASTYPIADQPQHFGDGTRLSIL.

This clonotype was recorded a few times. A read error is likely, as this CDR3 ends without the conserved phenylalanine or tryptophan. This rearrangement joins TRBV5-6 to TRBJ1-3; D ambiguous. CDR3 size: 13 residues. Germline CDR1 and CDR2: SGHDT and YYEEEE. Here the CDR3 DNA reads TGTGCCAGCAGCTTCGTCCCTGGGAACACCATATATTCT. Translating it yields CASSFVPGNTIYS.

Note on this clonotype: At one end, the junction sequence differs from germline, possibly due to a read error. The CDR3 loop is CTSSLGGLAWTDTQYF. The CDR3 DNA follows: TGTACCAGTAGCTTAGGGGGACTAGCGTGGACAGATACGCAGTATTTT. The rearrangement joins TRBV11-2 to TRBJ2-3; 10 positions agree with TRBD2. Germline-derived CDR1 and CDR2 are SGHAT and FQNNGV. This CDR3 spans 16 amino acids.

By share of the sample, this clonotype is medium-sized (0.01 to 0.1%). The rearrangement joins TRBV4-1 to TRBJ2-1; the match to TRBD2 covers 10 bases. Germline V gene data show CDR1 as MGHRA and CDR2 as YSYEKL. Unmatched junction bases numbered 3, after V lost 1 base and J lost 3 bases. The CDR3 is made up of 16 amino acids. As DNA, the CDR3 is TGCGCCAGCAGCCAAGCCGGGACTAGCGTCTACAATGAGCAGTTCTTC. Amino acid sequence: CASSQAGTSVYNEQFF.

About this clonotype: No conserved phenylalanine or tryptophan is present at the end of the CDR3, so a read error is the likely explanation. This chain connects TRBV30 to TRBJ1-5, with TRBD1 identical over 9 bases. Germline lookup yields CDR1 GTSNPN and CDR2 SVGIG (reference sequence). This CDR3 is built from 13 residues. The trim removed 4 bases at V and 6 bases at J, leaving 4 bases unmatched. CDR3 protein: CAWTDRGSQPQHL. The CDR3 DNA follows: TGTGCCTGGACGGACAGGGGCAGTCAGCCCCAGCATTTG.

V is TRBV4-1 and J is TRBJ2-1; 13 bases match TRBD2. The V segment lost 5 bases and the J segment 7 bases; nucleotides outside the gene matches: 20. CDR1 MGHRA and CDR2 YSYEKL come from the germline V gene. This CDR3 region has 20 residues. The CDR3 DNA reads TGCGCCAGCAGCTCCTCAGACAGCGCACTAGCGGGAGGGTCAGGAAATGAGCAGTTCTTC. Its protein product is CASSSSDSALAGGSGNEQFF.

In the case of this clonotype: Mismatch with germline at one junction end may stem from a read error. The chain has TRBV12-3 or TRBV12-4 and TRBJ2-1; 13 positions match TRBD2. CDR3 size: 16 residues. CDR3 sequence reads: CASSSLTSGRPDEQLF. For the CDR3, the DNA is TGTGCCAGCAGTTCCCTGACTAGCGGGAGGCCGGATGAACAGTTATTC.

The chain is built from TRBV11-2 and TRBJ1-1; D gene uncertain. The CDR3 loop spans 13 amino acids. Trimming cost V 4 bases and J 4 bases, with 10 bases left between them. Germline CDR1 SGHAT, CDR2 FQNNGV. The CDR3: CASSYECGTEAFF. In nucleotides, the CDR3 is TGTGCCAGCAGCTACGAGTGTGGCACTGAAGCTTTCTTT.

With regard to this clonotype: Sequence at one end of the junction differs from germline and may be a read error. V usage is TRBV6-1 and J usage is TRBJ2-7; D is possibly TRBD2 (6 bases). In germline, CDR1 is MNHNS, CDR2 SASEGT. CDR3 length: 13 residues. The CDR3 DNA is TGTGGCAGCTCGGGGATTAGCGGCTACGAGCAGTACTTC. Translation: CGSSGISGYEQYF.

Of note for this clonotype: A clone one base away is much larger, so this may be a read error. The chain recombines TRBV21-1 with TRBJ2-6; the DNA was not used to check the table's D call, TRBD1. TRBV21-1 is described as a pseudogene. The CDR3 extends over 19 amino acids. CDR3 in DNA: TGTGCCAACAGACCTGAACGGGACAGGAACTTCTCTGGGGCCAACGTCCTGACTTTC. Encoded protein: CANRPERDRNFSGANVLTF.

This clonotype was recorded many times. This chain links TRBV10-2 with TRBJ1-1; D ambiguous. This CDR3 has 14 amino acids. Trimming pared 5 bases from V and 3 bases from J, leaving 13 bases between. Germline CDR1 reads WSHSY; CDR2 reads SAAADI. The CDR3 spells CASSSGWRDTEAFF. The CDR3 DNA sequence: TGCGCCAGCAGTTCTGGTTGGAGGGACACTGAAGCTTTCTTT.

Concerning this clonotype itself: At one of its ends the junction is not consistent with the germline gene, which may arise from a read error. The J gene is TRBJ2-1, the V gene TRBV6-6; possibly TRBD2 for D (5 bases). The CDR3 is 14 residues long. The germline V gene has CDR1 MNHNY and CDR2 SVGAGI (reference sequence). The CDR3 nucleotides are TGTACCAGCAGGAGCGGCTACTCCTACAACGAGCAGTTCTTC. Protein sequence: CTSRSGYSYNEQFF.

This clonotype was observed once. The conserved final phenylalanine or tryptophan is absent from the CDR3, which likely points to a read error. J is TRBJ2-1 and V is TRBV11-2; unclear D gene. CDR3 length: 13 residues. CDR1 SGHAT and CDR2 FQNNGV come from the germline V gene. The CDR3 bases are TGCGCCAGCAGCTTAGAGGTGAGAGCTGAGCAGTTCTAC. It yields the protein CASSLEVRAEQFY.

The chain recombines TRBV24-1 with TRBJ2-1, with D uncertain. V shed 3 bases and J shed 4 bases, with 3 bases lying between them. Germline CDR1 is KGHDR and CDR2 is SFDVKD. CDR3 length: 12 residues. Here the CDR3 reads CATSDTYNEQFF. Here the CDR3 DNA reads TGTGCCACCAGTGATACTTACAATGAGCAGTTCTTC.

This clonotype was seen once. The junction does not match germline at one end; this may be a read error. In nucleotides, the CDR3 is TGCGCCTGCAGCGAAGGAGAGACCCAGCACTTC. As protein: CACSEGETQHF. The chain uses TRBV5-1 and TRBJ2-5; D not certain. Germline lookup yields CDR1 SGHRS and CDR2 YFSETQ. The CDR3 extends over 11 amino acids.

Note on this clonotype: The germline gene is not matched at one end of the junction; a read error may be the cause. This rearrangement joins TRBV6-5 to TRBJ2-1, with 8 bases lining up with TRBD2. Germline values: CDR1 MNHEY, CDR2 SVGAGI. The length of the CDR3 is 14 residues. The CDR3 loop is CASTPGLGDNVQFF. CDR3 DNA: TGTGCCAGCACCCCGGGACTAGGGGACAATGTGCAGTTCTTC.

Concerning this clonotype: A much larger clone differs by one base, so this may be a read error. The chain is built from TRBV7-9 and TRBJ2-1; no reliable D call. Deletions cut 3 bases from V and 2 bases from J, with 11 bases between. This CDR3 has 15 amino acids. Looked up from germline, CDR1 is SEHNR and CDR2 is FQNEAQ (reference sequence). CDR3 amino acids: CASSLARVPYNEQFF. The DNA for the CDR3 is TGTGCCAGCAGCTTGGCAAGGGTCCCCTACAATGAGCAGTTCTTC.